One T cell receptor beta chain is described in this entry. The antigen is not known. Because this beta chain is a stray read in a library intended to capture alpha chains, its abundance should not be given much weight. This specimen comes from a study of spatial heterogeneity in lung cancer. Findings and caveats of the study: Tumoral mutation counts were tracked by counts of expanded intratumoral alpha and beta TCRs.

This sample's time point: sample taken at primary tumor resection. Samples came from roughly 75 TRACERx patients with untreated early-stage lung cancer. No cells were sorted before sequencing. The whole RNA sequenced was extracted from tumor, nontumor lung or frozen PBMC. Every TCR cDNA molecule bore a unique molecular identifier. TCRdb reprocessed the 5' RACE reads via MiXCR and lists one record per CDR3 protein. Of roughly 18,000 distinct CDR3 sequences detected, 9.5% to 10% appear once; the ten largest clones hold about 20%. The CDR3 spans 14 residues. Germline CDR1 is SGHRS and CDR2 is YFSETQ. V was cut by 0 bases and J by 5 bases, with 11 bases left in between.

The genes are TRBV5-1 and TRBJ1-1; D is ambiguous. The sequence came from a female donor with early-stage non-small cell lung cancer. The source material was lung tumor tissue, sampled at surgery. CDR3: CASSLAGIGTEAFF. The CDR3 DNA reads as TGCGCCAGCAGCTTGGCTGGGATCGGGACTGAAGCTTTCTTT.